This T cell receptor (beta chain) appears in the sequencing data of a study of cytomegalovirus exposure and HLA in healthy donors. As for the study in general: The study's early data release held 80 million to 95 million unique TCRs from HLA-typed donors.

V was trimmed by 11 bases and J by 2 bases, leaving 25 bases between them. Germline CDR1 reads SGHAT; CDR2 reads FQNNGV. The CDR3 runs to 16 residues. The PCR made use of 60 Vbeta and 13 Jbeta primers. This table comes from immunoSEQ multiplex PCR, and its TCRdb copy is limited to in-frame clones, with some not included. Here the sample table reports tens of thousands of clones. V gene TRBV11-2 combines with J gene TRBJ2-7; D may be TRBD2 (7 bases). The sample consisted of PBMCs. This receptor was taken from a boy younger than 18 in good health and CMV-seronegative. CDR3 nucleotides: TGTGCCTCGTGGGGGGGCCGACAGGACTCCACCTACGAGCAGTACTTC. Protein: CASWGGRQDSTYEQYF.